This TCR beta chain was profiled in a study of CD8 T cells in ankylosing spondylitis. Study observations and caveats: Typical of ankylosing spondylitis blood, it appeared, was a TCR beta motif of several highly homologous variants.

This clonotype was recorded once. What it binds is unknown. MiXCR was run by TCRdb on the 5' RACE reads, yielding one entry per CDR3 protein. The sample includes around 150,000 distinct CDR3 sequences, roughly 44% of them seen just once. Trimming shortened V by 1 base and J by 0 bases, and 16 bases separated the two germline ends. The germline V gene encodes CDR1 LGHDT and CDR2 YNNKEL (reference sequence). The CDR3 loop spans 18 amino acids. The chain couples TRBV3-1 to TRBJ2-1; D remains unclear. The clonotype originates from a male donor with ankylosing spondylitis. Source material: synovial fluid, either unsorted or a sorted T cell fraction (not recorded which). Here the CDR3 DNA reads TGTGCCAGCAGCCAAGCCCGAGAGCACAGCAGCTCCTACAATGAGCAGTTCTTC. Translating it yields CASSQAREHSSSYNEQFF.